The clone carrying this TCR beta chain was seen only a few times. Its antigen is currently unknown. The sample originates from a study of T cell repertoires in cytomegalovirus infection. As for the study in general: Through public TCR beta signatures, both CMV infection and matching HLA type were indicated. Study-level results: It was HLA-C-restricted CMV-specific TCR beta clonotypes that dominated the response ex vivo.

TCRdb reprocessed the reads via MiXCR and lists one record per CDR3 protein. The sample holds roughly 120,000 distinct CDR3 sequences; around 32% are singletons and the top ten take approximately 50%. This receptor was taken from a human donor in good health (CMV status not recorded). Some clones in this sample may be carry-over from other donors' samples. This specimen consisted of CD8+ T cells from cultured PBMCs, obtained from culture after CMV antigen stimulation.

The CDR3 loop reads CASSAGTGGRQPQHF. In DNA form, the CDR3 reads TGTGCCAGCAGCGCCGGGACAGGGGGCCGTCAGCCCCAGCATTTT. This rearrangement joins TRBV6-8 to TRBJ1-5; 12 nucleotides match TRBD1. J gave up 6 bases and V 6 bases, and 6 bases lay outside the gene matches. This CDR3 comprises 15 residues. Germline CDR1 and CDR2: MNHGY and SAAAGT.